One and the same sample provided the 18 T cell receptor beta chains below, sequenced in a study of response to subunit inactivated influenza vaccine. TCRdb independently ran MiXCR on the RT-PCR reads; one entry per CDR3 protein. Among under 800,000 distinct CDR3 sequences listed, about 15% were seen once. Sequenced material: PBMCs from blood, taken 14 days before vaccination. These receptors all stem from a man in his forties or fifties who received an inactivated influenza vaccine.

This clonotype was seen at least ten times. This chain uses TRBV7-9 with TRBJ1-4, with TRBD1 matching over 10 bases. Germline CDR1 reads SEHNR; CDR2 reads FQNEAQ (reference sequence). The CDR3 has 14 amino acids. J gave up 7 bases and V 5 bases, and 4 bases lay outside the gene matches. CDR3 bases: TGTGCCAGCAGCCCCGGACAGGGGGGTGAAAAACTGTTTTTT. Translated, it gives CASSPGQGGEKLFF.

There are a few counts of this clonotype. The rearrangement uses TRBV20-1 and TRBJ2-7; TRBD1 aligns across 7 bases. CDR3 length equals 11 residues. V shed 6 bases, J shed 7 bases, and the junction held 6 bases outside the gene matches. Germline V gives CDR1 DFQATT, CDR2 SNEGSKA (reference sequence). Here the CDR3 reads CSAGQVREQYF. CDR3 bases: TGCAGTGCAGGACAGGTCCGGGAGCAGTACTTC.

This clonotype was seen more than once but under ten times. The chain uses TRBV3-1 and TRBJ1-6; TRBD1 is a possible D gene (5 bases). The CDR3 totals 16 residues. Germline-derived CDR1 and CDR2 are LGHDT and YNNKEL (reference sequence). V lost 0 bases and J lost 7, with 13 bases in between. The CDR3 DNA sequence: TGTGCCAGCAGCCAAGAAGACTTCCAGGGCAATTCACCCCTCCACTTT. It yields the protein CASSQEDFQGNSPLHF.

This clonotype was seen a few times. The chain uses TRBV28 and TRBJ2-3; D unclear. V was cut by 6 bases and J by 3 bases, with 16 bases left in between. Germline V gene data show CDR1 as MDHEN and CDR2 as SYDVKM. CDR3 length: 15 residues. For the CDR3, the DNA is TGTGCCAGCAGCCTCCCCCCCAGAGGAACAGATACGCAGTATTTT. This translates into CASSLPPRGTDTQYF. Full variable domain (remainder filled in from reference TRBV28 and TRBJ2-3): DVKVTQSSRYLVKRTGEKVFLECVQDMDHENMFWYRQDPGLGLRLIYFSYDVKMKEKGDIPEGYSVSREKKERFSLILESASTNQTSMYLCASSLPPRGTDTQYFGPGTRLTVL.

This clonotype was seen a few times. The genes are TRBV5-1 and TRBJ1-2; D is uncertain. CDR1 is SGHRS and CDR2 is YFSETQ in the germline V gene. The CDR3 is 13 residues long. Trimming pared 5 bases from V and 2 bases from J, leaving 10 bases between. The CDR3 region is CASRTSPNYGYTF. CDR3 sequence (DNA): TGCGCCAGCAGGACATCGCCCAACTATGGCTACACCTTC.

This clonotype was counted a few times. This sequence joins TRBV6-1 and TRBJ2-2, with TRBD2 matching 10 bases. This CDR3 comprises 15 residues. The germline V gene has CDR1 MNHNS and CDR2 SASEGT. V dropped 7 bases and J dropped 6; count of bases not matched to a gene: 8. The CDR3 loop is CASTPAGGYAGELFF. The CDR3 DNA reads TGTGCCAGCACCCCAGCGGGAGGGTATGCCGGGGAGCTGTTTTTT.

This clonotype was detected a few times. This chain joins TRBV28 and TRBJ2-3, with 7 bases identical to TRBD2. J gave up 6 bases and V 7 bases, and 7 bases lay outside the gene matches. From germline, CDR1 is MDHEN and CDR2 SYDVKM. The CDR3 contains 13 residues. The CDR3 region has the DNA TGTGCCAGCACGATTAGCGGGCGGGATACGCAGTATTTT. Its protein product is CASTISGRDTQYF. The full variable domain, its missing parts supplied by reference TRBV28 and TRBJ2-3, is DVKVTQSSRYLVKRTGEKVFLECVQDMDHENMFWYRQDPGLGLRLIYFSYDVKMKEKGDIPEGYSVSREKKERFSLILESASTNQTSMYLCASTISGRDTQYFGPGTRLTVL.

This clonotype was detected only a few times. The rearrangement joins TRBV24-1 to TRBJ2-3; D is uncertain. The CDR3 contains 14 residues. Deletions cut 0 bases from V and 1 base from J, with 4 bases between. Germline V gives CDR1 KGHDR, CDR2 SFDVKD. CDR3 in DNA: TGTGCCACCAGTGATTTGGGGGGCACAGATACGCAGTATTTT. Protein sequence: CATSDLGGTDTQYF.

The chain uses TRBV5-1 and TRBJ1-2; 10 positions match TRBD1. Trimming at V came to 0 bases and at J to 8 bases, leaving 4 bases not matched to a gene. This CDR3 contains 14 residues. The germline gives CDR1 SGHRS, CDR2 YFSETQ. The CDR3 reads CASSLGQGAQGYTF. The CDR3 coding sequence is TGCGCCAGCAGCTTGGGACAGGGGGCGCAAGGCTACACCTTC.

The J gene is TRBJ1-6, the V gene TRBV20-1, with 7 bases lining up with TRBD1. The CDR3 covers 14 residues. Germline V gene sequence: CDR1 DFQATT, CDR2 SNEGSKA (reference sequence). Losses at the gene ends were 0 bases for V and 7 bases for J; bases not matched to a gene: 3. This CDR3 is CSARDGQANSPLHF. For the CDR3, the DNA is TGCAGTGCTAGAGACGGACAGGCGAATTCACCCCTCCACTTT.

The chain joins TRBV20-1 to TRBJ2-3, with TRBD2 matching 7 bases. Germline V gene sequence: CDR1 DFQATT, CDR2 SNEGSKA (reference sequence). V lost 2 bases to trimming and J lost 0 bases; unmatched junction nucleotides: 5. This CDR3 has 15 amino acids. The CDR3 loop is CSARWLAASTDTQYF. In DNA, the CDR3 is TGCAGTGCTAGATGGCTAGCGGCTAGCACAGATACGCAGTATTTT.

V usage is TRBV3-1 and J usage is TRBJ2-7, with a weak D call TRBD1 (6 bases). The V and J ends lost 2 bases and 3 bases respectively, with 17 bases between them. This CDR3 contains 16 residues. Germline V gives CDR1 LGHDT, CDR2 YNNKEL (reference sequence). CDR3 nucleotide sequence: TGTGCCAGCAGCCAAACCCCACGGGCAGGGGTCTACGAGCAGTACTTC. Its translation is CASSQTPRAGVYEQYF.

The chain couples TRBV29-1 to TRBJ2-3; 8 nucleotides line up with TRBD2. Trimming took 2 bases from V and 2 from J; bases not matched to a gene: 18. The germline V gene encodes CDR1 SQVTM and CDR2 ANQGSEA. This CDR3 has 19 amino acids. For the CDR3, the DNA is TGCAGCGTTGAACAACCCTTGGCATCGACGGGGGGGACCACAGATACGCAGTATTTT. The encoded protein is CSVEQPLASTGGTTDTQYF.

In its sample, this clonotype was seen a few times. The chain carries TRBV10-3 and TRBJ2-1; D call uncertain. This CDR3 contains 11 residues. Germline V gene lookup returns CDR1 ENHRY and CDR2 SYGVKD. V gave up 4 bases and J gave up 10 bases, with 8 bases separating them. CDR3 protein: CAISVNYEQFF. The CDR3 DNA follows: TGTGCCATCAGTGTCAATTACGAGCAGTTCTTC.

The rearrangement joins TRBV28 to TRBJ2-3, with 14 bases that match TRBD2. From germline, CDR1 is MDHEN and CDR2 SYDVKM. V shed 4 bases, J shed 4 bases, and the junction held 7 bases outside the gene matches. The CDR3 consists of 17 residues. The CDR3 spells CASSSTGTSGSADTQYF. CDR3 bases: TGTGCCAGCAGTTCAACCGGGACTAGCGGGAGTGCAGATACGCAGTATTTT.

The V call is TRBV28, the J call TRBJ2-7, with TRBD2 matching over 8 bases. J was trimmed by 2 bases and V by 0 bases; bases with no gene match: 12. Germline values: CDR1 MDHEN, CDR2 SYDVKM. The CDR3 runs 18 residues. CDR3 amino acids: CASSLWLKEREPTYEQYF. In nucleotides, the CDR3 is TGTGCCAGCAGTTTATGGCTGAAAGAGCGGGAGCCGACCTACGAGCAGTACTTC.

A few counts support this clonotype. In DNA, the CDR3 is TGTGCCAGCAGCCCGGGACAGGGTATATCACCCCTCCACTTT. It encodes CASSPGQGISPLHF. V usage is TRBV14 and J usage is TRBJ1-6, with 9 bases fitting TRBD1. V lost 4 bases, J lost 10 bases, and 5 bases stayed unmatched. The CDR3 covers 14 residues. In germline, CDR1 is SGHDN, CDR2 FVKESK.

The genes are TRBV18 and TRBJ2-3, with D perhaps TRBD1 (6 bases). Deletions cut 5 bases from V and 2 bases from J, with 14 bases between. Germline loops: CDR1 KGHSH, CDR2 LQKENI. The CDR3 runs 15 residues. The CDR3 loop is CASSSRDTNTDTQYF. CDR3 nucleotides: TGTGCCAGCTCATCCCGGGACACAAACACAGATACGCAGTATTTT.